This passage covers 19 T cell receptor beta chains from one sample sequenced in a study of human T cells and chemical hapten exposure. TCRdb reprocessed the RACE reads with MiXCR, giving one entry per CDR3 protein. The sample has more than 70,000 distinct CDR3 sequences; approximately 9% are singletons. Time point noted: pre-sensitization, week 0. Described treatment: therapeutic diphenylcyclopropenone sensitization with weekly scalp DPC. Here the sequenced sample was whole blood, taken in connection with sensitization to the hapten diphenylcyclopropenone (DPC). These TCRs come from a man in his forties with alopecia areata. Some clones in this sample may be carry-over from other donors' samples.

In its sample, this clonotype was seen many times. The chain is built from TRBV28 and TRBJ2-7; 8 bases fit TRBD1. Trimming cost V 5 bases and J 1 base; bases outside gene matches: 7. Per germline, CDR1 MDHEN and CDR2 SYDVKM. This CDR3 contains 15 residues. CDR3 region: CASSMGQAGSYEQYV. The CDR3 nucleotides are TGTGCCAGCAGTATGGGACAGGCGGGATCCTACGAGCAGTACGTC.

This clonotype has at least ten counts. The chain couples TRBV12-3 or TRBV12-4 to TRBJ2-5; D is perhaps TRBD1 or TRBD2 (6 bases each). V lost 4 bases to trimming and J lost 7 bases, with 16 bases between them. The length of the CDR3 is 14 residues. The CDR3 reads CASSSGALRGTQYF. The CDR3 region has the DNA TGTGCCAGCAGTTCGGGGGCCCTGAGGGGGACCCAGTACTTC.

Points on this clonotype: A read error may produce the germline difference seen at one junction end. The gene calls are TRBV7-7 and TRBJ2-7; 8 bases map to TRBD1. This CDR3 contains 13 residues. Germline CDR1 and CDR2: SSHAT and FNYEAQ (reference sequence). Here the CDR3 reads CASSLDRGDEQYF. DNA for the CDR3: TGTGCTAGCAGCTTAGACAGGGGAGACGAGCAGTACTTC. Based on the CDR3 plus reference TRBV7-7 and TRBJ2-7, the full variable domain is GAGVSQSPRYKVTKRGQDVTLRCDPISSHATLYWYQQALGQGPEFLTYFNYEAQPDKSGLPSDRFSAERPEGSISTLTIQRTEQRDSAMYRCASSLDRGDEQYFGPGTRLTVT.

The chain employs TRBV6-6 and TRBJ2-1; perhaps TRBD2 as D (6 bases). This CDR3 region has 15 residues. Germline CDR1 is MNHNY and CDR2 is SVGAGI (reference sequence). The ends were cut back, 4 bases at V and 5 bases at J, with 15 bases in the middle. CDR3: CASSSRDSGNNEQFF. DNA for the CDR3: TGTGCCAGCAGTTCCCGGGATAGCGGCAACAATGAGCAGTTCTTC.

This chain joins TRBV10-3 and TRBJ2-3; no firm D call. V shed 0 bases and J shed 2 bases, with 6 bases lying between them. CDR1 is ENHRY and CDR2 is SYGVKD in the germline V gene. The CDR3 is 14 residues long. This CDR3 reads CAISESTDTDTQYF. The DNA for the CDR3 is TGTGCCATCAGTGAGTCGACGGACACAGATACGCAGTATTTT.

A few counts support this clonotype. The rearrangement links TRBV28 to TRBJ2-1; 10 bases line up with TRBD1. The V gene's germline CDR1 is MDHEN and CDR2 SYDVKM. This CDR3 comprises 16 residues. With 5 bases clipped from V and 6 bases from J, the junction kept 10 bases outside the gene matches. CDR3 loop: CASSPIPGQGSNEQFF. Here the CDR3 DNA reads TGTGCCAGCAGTCCGATACCGGGACAGGGGAGCAATGAGCAGTTCTTC.

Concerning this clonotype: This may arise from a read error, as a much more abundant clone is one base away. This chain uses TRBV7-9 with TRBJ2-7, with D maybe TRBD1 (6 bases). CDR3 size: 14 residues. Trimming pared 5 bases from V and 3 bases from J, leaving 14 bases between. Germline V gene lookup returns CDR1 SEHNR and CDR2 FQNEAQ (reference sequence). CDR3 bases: TGTGCCAGCAGCACTGAACAGGGCGTCTACGAGCAGTACTTC. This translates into CASSTEQGVYEQYF.

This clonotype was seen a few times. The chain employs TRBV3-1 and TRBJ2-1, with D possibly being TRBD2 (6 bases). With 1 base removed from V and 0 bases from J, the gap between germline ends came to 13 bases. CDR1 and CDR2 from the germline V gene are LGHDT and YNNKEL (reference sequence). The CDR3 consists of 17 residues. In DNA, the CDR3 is TGTGCCAGCAGCCAAGCAGGACTACCTAGCTCCTACAATGAGCAGTTCTTC. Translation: CASSQAGLPSSYNEQFF.

The CDR3 protein is CASSQEWFGVGGEDTQYF. The CDR3 DNA reads as TGTGCCAGCAGCCAAGAATGGTTCGGGGTTGGAGGGGAAGATACGCAGTATTTT. The rearrangement links TRBV3-1 to TRBJ2-3; the D gene is possibly TRBD2 (6 bases). Trimming pared 0 bases from V and 5 bases from J, leaving 21 bases between. From germline, CDR1 is LGHDT and CDR2 YNNKEL (reference sequence). CDR3 length: 18 amino acids.

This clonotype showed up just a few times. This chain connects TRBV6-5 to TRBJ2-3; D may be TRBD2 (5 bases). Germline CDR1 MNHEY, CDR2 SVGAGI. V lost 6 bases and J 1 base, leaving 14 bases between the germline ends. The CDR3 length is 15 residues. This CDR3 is CASSYLRAGTDTQYF. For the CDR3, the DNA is TGTGCCAGCAGCTATCTGCGGGCGGGCACAGATACGCAGTATTTT.

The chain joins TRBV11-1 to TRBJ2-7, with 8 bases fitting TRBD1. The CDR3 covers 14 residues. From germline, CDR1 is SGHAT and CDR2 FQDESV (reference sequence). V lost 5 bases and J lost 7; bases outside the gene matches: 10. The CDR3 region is CASSKRTGSGEQYV. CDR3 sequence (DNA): TGTGCCAGCAGCAAAAGGACAGGGTCCGGTGAGCAGTACGTC.

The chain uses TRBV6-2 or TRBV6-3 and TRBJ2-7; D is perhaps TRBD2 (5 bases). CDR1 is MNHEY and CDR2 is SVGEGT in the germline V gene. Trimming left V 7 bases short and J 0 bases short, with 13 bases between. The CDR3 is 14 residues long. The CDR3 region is CASTDGGSSYEQYF. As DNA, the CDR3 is TGTGCCAGCACCGACGGAGGTAGCTCCTACGAGCAGTACTTC.

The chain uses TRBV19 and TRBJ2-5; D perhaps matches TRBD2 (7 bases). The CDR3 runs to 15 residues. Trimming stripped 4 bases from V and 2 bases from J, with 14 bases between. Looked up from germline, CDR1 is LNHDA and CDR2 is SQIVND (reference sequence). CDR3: CASSTGGRIQETQYF. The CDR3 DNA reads TGTGCCAGTAGTACCGGGGGGCGGATTCAAGAGACCCAGTACTTC. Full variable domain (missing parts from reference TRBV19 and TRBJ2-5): DGGITQSPKYLFRKEGQNVTLSCEQNLNHDAMYWYRQDPGQGLRLIYYSQIVNDFQKGDIAEGYSVSREKKESFPLTVTSAQKNPTAFYLCASSTGGRIQETQYFGPGTRLLVL.

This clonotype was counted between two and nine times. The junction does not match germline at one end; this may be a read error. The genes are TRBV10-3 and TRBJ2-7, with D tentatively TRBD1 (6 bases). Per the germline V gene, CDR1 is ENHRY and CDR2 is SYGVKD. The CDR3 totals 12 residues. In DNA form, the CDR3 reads TGTGCCATCAGTTTCGGGCATGGACAGACGAACTTC. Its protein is CAISFGHGQTNF.

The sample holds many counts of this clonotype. The CDR3, as DNA: TGTGCCAGCAGCGCCCCAGTGGAGGGGGAAGTTAGCACTGAAGCTTTCTTT. As protein: CASSAPVEGEVSTEAFF. This sequence joins TRBV7-6 and TRBJ1-1; D may be TRBD1 (6 bases). Germline V gene sequence: CDR1 SGHVS, CDR2 FNYEAQ. The CDR3 spans 17 residues. V was cut by 5 bases and J by 4 bases, with 23 bases left in between. The variable domain in full, completed from reference TRBV7-6 and TRBJ1-1, reads GAGVSQSPRYKVTKRGQDVALRCDPISGHVSLYWYRQALGQGPEFLTYFNYEAQQDKSGLPNDRFSAERPEGSISTLTIQRTEQRDSAMYRCASSAPVEGEVSTEAFFGQGTRLTVV.

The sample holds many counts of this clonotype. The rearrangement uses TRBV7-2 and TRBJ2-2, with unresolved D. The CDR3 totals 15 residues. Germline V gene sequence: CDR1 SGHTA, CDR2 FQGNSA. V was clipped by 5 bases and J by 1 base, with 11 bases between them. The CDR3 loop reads CASSLLAVNTGELFF. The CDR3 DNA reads TGTGCCAGCAGCCTCCTGGCGGTGAACACCGGGGAGCTGTTTTTT.

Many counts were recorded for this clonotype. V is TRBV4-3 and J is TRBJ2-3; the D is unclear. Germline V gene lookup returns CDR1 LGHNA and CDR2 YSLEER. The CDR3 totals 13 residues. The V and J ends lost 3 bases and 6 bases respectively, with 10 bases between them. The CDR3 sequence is CASSQAFLDTQYF. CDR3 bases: TGCGCCAGCAGCCAGGCCTTCTTGGATACGCAGTATTTT.

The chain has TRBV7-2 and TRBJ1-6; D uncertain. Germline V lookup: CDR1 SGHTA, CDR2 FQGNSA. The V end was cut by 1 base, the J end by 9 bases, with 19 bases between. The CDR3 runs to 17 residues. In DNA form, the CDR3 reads TGTGCCAGCAGCTTAGAGGGAGGAGGGCAGCCAATTTCACCCCTCCACTTT. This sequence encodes CASSLEGGGQPISPLHF.

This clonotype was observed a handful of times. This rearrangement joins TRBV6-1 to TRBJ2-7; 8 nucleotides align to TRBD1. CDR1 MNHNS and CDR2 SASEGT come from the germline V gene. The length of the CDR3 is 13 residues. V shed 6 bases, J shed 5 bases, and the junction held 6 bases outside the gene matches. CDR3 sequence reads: CASRRTGNDEQYV. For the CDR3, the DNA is TGTGCCAGCAGGAGGACAGGGAACGACGAGCAGTACGTC.